This passage covers 29 T cell receptor beta chains from one sample sequenced in a study of T cell responses to AZD1222 COVID-19 vaccine. Repertoires were generated with immunoSEQ multiplex PCR, while TCRdb's copy carries only in-frame clones and drops some. The sample gives some 100,000 clones, 87% of which show up once; 5.2% is in the top ten. Sequenced here: peripheral blood, sampled on day 0 of AZD1222 vaccination. These receptors all come from an adult in good health.

The genes are TRBV4-3 and TRBJ1-4; D remains ambiguous. Germline-derived CDR1 and CDR2 are LGHNA and YSLEER. This CDR3 region has 14 residues. Trimming shortened V by 4 bases and J by 7 bases, and 13 bases separated the two germline ends. The DNA for the CDR3 is TGCGCCAGCAGCCCCCTCGGGAATAGTGAAAAACTGTTTTTT. The encoded protein is CASSPLGNSEKLFF.

The sample holds a few counts of this clone. The V call is TRBV11-3, the J call TRBJ2-7; 10 bases are a match to TRBD2. The trim removed 4 bases at V and 5 bases at J, leaving 11 bases unmatched. Germline CDR1 reads SGHNT; CDR2 reads YENEEA. The CDR3 consists of 16 residues. The DNA of the CDR3 is TGTGCCAGCAGCTCCCTAACTAGCGGGAAGTCCCACGAGCAGTACTTC. It codes for CASSSLTSGKSHEQYF. The whole variable domain, filled in from reference TRBV11-3 and TRBJ2-7, reads EAGVVQSPRYKIIEKKQPVAFWCNPISGHNTLYWYLQNLGQGPELLIRYENEEAVDDSQLPKDRFSAERLKGVDSTLKIQPAELGDSAVYLCASSSLTSGKSHEQYFGPGTRLTVT.

CDR3 residues: CSVRVGDTGELFF. CDR3 bases: TGCAGCGTACGAGTAGGGGACACCGGGGAGCTGTTTTTT. This chain uses TRBV29-1 with TRBJ2-2; TRBD1 might be the D (5 bases). The V end lost 6 bases, the J end lost 3 bases, and 11 bases lay between the germline ends. Germline V gives CDR1 SQVTM, CDR2 ANQGSEA. CDR3 length equals 13 residues.

This rearrangement joins TRBV12-2 to TRBJ2-1; the table's D call, TRBD2, was not checked against the DNA. TRBV12-2 is a known pseudogene. The CDR3 is made up of 13 amino acids. CDR3 nucleotide sequence: TGTTACCGCCGGGCTAGCGGTAACAATGAGCAGTTCTTC. This translates into CYRRASGNNEQFF.

This clone has a handful of counts. The genes are TRBV2 and TRBJ2-3, with TRBD2 matching over 11 bases. V lost 8 bases and J lost 6; bases outside the gene matches: 10. The CDR3 covers 15 residues. Germline V lookup: CDR1 SNHLY, CDR2 FYNNEI. Here the CDR3 DNA reads TGTGCCAGCCTAGGACTAGCGGGCCCCCAGGATACGCAGTATTTT. Encoded protein: CASLGLAGPQDTQYF.

This chain joins TRBV7-8 and TRBJ1-1; no firm D call. V lost 5 bases, J lost 8 bases, and 12 bases lay in between. There are 12 residues in the CDR3. Germline lookup yields CDR1 SGHVS and CDR2 FQNEAQ. The DNA for the CDR3 is TGTGCCAGCAGCAACTGGCCTTCGGAAGCTTTCTTT. It encodes CASSNWPSEAFF.

V usage is TRBV5-1 and J usage is TRBJ2-2; possible D gene TRBD1, 5 bases. Trimming left V 4 bases short and J 5 bases short, with 12 bases between. Germline loops: CDR1 SGHRS, CDR2 YFSETQ. This CDR3 contains 14 residues. The CDR3 coding sequence is TGCGCCAGCAGCCCGCAGGGCCTAACCGGGGAGCTGTTTTTT. Residues: CASSPQGLTGELFF.

The chain combines TRBV11-3 with TRBJ1-1; D not certain. The CDR3 is made up of 13 amino acids. The germline gives CDR1 SGHNT, CDR2 YENEEA. V dropped 2 bases and J dropped 1 base, with 5 bases sitting between them. The CDR3 here is CASSLYRNTEAFF. In DNA, the CDR3 is TGTGCCAGCAGCTTATATCGGAACACTGAAGCTTTCTTT.

The chain uses TRBV4-1 and TRBJ2-3; D possibly corresponds to TRBD2 (7 bases). Germline V lookup: CDR1 MGHRA, CDR2 YSYEKL. The V gene lost 0 bases and the J gene lost 4 bases, with 20 bases spanning the gap. There are 18 residues in the CDR3. The CDR3 sequence is CASSQDWGRAGAPDTQYF. CDR3 sequence (DNA): TGCGCCAGCAGCCAAGATTGGGGGAGGGCAGGGGCCCCAGATACGCAGTATTTT.

The rearrangement joins TRBV7-3 to TRBJ1-1; tentative D call: TRBD1 (6 bases). The CDR3 covers 14 residues. Trimming stripped 5 bases from V and 4 bases from J, with 14 bases between. Germline-derived CDR1 and CDR2 are SGHTA and FQGTGA. The DNA of the CDR3 is TGTGCCAGCAGCCCCTCTAGGGGGGTCACTGAAGCTTTCTTT. Translation: CASSPSRGVTEAFF.

The chain employs TRBV28 and TRBJ1-5; the D gene is possibly TRBD1 (5 bases). The V end lost 1 base, the J end lost 6 bases, and 13 bases lay between the germline ends. In germline, CDR1 is MDHEN, CDR2 SYDVKM. This CDR3 spans 15 amino acids. CDR3 DNA sequence: TGTGCCAGCAGTTTATTCCAGGGACTTGTTCAGCCCCAGCATTTT. Its translation is CASSLFQGLVQPQHF. Full variable domain (rest looked up from reference TRBV28 and TRBJ1-5): DVKVTQSSRYLVKRTGEKVFLECVQDMDHENMFWYRQDPGLGLRLIYFSYDVKMKEKGDIPEGYSVSREKKERFSLILESASTNQTSMYLCASSLFQGLVQPQHFGDGTRLSIL.

This chain uses TRBV5-1 with TRBJ1-4; 9 nucleotides line up with TRBD1. The CDR3 runs 14 residues. Germline values: CDR1 SGHRS, CDR2 YFSETQ. V shed 4 bases and J 4 bases; nucleotides not matched to a gene: 2. Written as DNA, the CDR3 is TGCGCCAGCAGCGGGGGACAGGGTAATGAAAAACTGTTTTTT. It yields the protein CASSGGQGNEKLFF.

The chain has TRBV6-5 and TRBJ2-7; 7 bases match TRBD1. CDR1 MNHEY and CDR2 SVGAGI come from the germline V gene. CDR3 length: 14 residues. J gave up 0 bases and V 7 bases, and 6 bases lay outside the gene matches. For the CDR3, the DNA is TGTGCCAGCATATCGGGACAGCACTCCTACGAGCAGTACTTC. This encodes CASISGQHSYEQYF.

The chain joins TRBV28 to TRBJ1-5, with D uncertain. The CDR3 covers 14 residues. V dropped 6 bases and J dropped 0 bases, with 9 bases sitting between them. Germline CDR1 MDHEN, CDR2 SYDVKM. The CDR3 loop is CASSKGPSNQPQHF. In DNA form, the CDR3 reads TGTGCCAGCAGCAAAGGACCTAGCAATCAGCCCCAGCATTTT.

The chain joins TRBV4-2 to TRBJ1-6, with 10 nucleotides matching TRBD1. Germline CDR1 reads LGHNA; CDR2 reads YNFKEQ. V gave up 0 bases and J gave up 10 bases; unmatched junction bases: 9. The CDR3 extends over 17 amino acids. CDR3 bases: TGTGCCAGCAGCCAAGATTTGGGAGACAGGGGGCAATCACCCCTCCACTTT. It translates to CASSQDLGDRGQSPLHF.

The chain uses TRBV18 and TRBJ2-1; 7 nucleotides match TRBD2. The V segment lost 3 bases and the J segment 7 bases; nucleotides outside the gene matches: 12. The CDR3 extends over 16 amino acids. Germline CDR1 reads KGHSH; CDR2 reads LQKENI. The DNA of the CDR3 is TGTGCCAGCTCACCTTTAGGGGCGGGAGTGCGAAATGAGCAGTTCTTC. As protein: CASSPLGAGVRNEQFF. The full variable domain, in which reference TRBV18 and TRBJ2-1 provide the parts outside the CDR3, is NAGVMQNPRHLVRRRGQEARLRCSPMKGHSHVYWYRQLPEEGLKFMVYLQKENIIDESGMPKERFSAEFPKEGPSILRIQQVVRGDSAAYFCASSPLGAGVRNEQFFGPGTRLTVL.

This clone has only a few counts. The rearrangement links TRBV5-4 to TRBJ1-3; no firm D call. The CDR3 has 15 residues. Looked up from germline, CDR1 is SGHNT and CDR2 is YYREEE (reference sequence). With 1 base removed from V and 0 bases from J, the gap between germline ends came to 8 bases. The CDR3 DNA reads as TGTGCCAGCAGCTTGTCGGCAGGCTCTGGAAACACCATATATTTT. This gives the protein CASSLSAGSGNTIYF.

The chain carries TRBV7-2 and TRBJ1-5, with D maybe TRBD1 (5 bases). Germline CDR1 reads SGHTA; CDR2 reads FQGNSA. V dropped 3 bases and J dropped 3 bases, with 9 bases sitting between them. The length of the CDR3 is 14 residues. CDR3 nucleotides: TGTGCCAGCAGCTTTCAGACAGACAATCAGCCCCAGCATTTT. The encoded protein is CASSFQTDNQPQHF.

The chain joins TRBV7-8 to TRBJ1-3; D gene uncertain. Trimming removed 0 bases at V and 5 bases at J, with 8 bases between. The CDR3 contains 14 residues. CDR1 and CDR2 (germline): SGHVS, FQNEAQ. The CDR3 coding sequence is TGTGCCAGCAGCTTAGCGCCAATAAGAAACACCATATATTTT. Residues: CASSLAPIRNTIYF.

V usage is TRBV4-2 and J usage is TRBJ2-7; D is perhaps TRBD2 (6 bases). V was shortened by 0 bases and J by 0 bases, with 12 bases between the two germline ends. Germline V gene data show CDR1 as LGHNA and CDR2 as YNFKEQ. This CDR3 spans 16 amino acids. The CDR3 sequence: CASSQDWAGSSYEQYF. The CDR3 nucleotides read TGTGCCAGCAGCCAAGATTGGGCGGGGAGCTCCTACGAGCAGTACTTC.

This chain uses TRBV4-2 with TRBJ2-1; D possibly corresponds to TRBD1 (7 bases). CDR1 is LGHNA, CDR2 YNFKEQ, per germline. The V and J ends lost 5 bases and 7 bases respectively, with 21 bases between them. This CDR3 comprises 16 residues. CDR3 in amino acids: CASSSKAAGQLNEQFF. CDR3 bases: TGTGCCAGCAGCTCCAAGGCCGCGGGACAGCTTAATGAGCAGTTCTTC.

Notes on this clone: The sample has other DNA sequences that encode this CDR3 too. This chain uses TRBV27 with TRBJ2-2; D not certain. The CDR3 loop spans 14 amino acids. The V gene's germline CDR1 is MNHEY and CDR2 SMNVEV (reference sequence). Trimming removed 0 bases from V and 1 base from J, with 3 bases in between. The CDR3 nucleotides are TGTGCCAGCAGTTTATCTCGGAACACCGGGGAGCTGTTTTTT. It encodes CASSLSRNTGELFF.

The rearrangement uses TRBV28 and TRBJ1-5; D not resolved. Trimming removed 2 bases from V and 6 bases from J, with 5 bases in between. The CDR3 consists of 12 residues. Germline V lookup: CDR1 MDHEN, CDR2 SYDVKM. Here the CDR3 reads CASSLMAQPQHF. The CDR3 DNA reads as TGTGCCAGCAGTTTAATGGCTCAGCCCCAGCATTTT. The variable domain in full, completed from reference TRBV28 and TRBJ1-5, reads DVKVTQSSRYLVKRTGEKVFLECVQDMDHENMFWYRQDPGLGLRLIYFSYDVKMKEKGDIPEGYSVSREKKERFSLILESASTNQTSMYLCASSLMAQPQHFGDGTRLSIL.

The chain combines TRBV14 with TRBJ1-6; TRBD1 is a possible D gene (5 bases). V lost 1 base to trimming and J lost 10 bases, with 11 bases between them. CDR1 and CDR2 from the germline V gene are SGHDN and FVKESK. The CDR3 loop spans 14 amino acids. The CDR3 DNA reads TGTGCCAGCAGCCAAGGGATAAGGGACTCACCCCTCCACTTT. It yields the protein CASSQGIRDSPLHF.

The V and J genes are TRBV28 and TRBJ1-5; TRBD1 is a possible D gene (5 bases). The V end lost 3 bases, the J end lost 4 bases, and 16 bases lay between the germline ends. Germline CDR1 reads MDHEN; CDR2 reads SYDVKM. CDR3 length: 16 amino acids. The DNA of the CDR3 is TGTGCCAGCAGTTTGAGATTGGGACGGGGGAATCAGCCCCAGCATTTT. Its protein product is CASSLRLGRGNQPQHF.

The CDR3 coding sequence is TGTGCCAGCAGCAAGGACAGGGGTTCAGAAGCTTTCTTT. It specifies CASSKDRGSEAFF. The chain links TRBV7-9 to TRBJ1-1; 9 bases agree with TRBD1. V shed 5 bases and J 8 bases; nucleotides not matched to a gene: 6. CDR1 is SEHNR, CDR2 FQNEAQ, per germline (reference sequence). The length of the CDR3 is 13 residues.

V usage is TRBV7-9 and J usage is TRBJ1-5; 9 nucleotides match TRBD1. V dropped 5 bases and J dropped 6; count of bases not matched to a gene: 8. This CDR3 comprises 15 residues. The V gene's germline CDR1 is SEHNR and CDR2 FQNEAQ (reference sequence). CDR3 sequence (DNA): TGTGCCAGCAGCGCCGGGACAGGGATTTTTCAGCCCCAGCATTTT. Protein product: CASSAGTGIFQPQHF.

This clone has more than one count but fewer than ten. The chain combines TRBV4-1 with TRBJ2-4; 9 bases fit TRBD2. Germline V lookup: CDR1 MGHRA, CDR2 YSYEKL. This CDR3 is 15 amino acids long. After removal of 1 base from V and 4 bases from J, the junction contained 2 bases not matched to a gene. In DNA, the CDR3 is TGCGCCAGCAGCCAAGGGCGGGAGGGTAAAAACATTCAGTACTTC. It is translated as CASSQGREGKNIQYF.

The J gene is TRBJ2-3, the V gene TRBV2, with D possibly called TRBD1 or TRBD2 (5 bases each). V was pared by 5 bases and J by 0 bases, with 6 bases between. The CDR3 totals 13 residues. Germline loops: CDR1 SNHLY, CDR2 FYNNEI. In DNA, the CDR3 is TGTGCCAGCAGTAGGGACAGCACAGATACGCAGTATTTT. This encodes CASSRDSTDTQYF.